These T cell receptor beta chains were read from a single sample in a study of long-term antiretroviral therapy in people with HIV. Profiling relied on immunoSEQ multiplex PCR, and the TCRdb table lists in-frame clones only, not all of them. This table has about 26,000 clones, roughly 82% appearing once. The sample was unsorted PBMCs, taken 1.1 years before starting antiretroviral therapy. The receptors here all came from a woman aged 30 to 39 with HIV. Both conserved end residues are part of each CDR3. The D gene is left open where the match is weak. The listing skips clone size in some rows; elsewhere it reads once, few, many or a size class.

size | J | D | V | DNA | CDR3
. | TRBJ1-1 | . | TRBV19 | TGTGCCAGTACCATCGAATTACAGGGACCGAACACTGAAGCTTTCTTT | CASTIELQGPNTEAFF
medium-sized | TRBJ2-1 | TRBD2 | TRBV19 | TGTGCCAGTAGTATACTAGCGGGGGGGTCCAGGAATGAGCAGTTCTTC | CASSILAGGSRNEQFF
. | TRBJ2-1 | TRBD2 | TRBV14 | TGTGCCAGCAGCCACCCCGGGACTAGCGGGCGTTACAATGAGCAGTTCTTC | CASSHPGTSGRYNEQFF
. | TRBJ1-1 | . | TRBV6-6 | TGTGCCAGCAGGATAGAGGCCCTGGGGTACACTGAAGCTTTCTTT | CASRIEALGYTEAFF
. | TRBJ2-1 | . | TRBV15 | TGTGCCACCAGCAGTGGACCAGGAGCAGTGCAGTTCTTC | CATSSGPGAVQFF
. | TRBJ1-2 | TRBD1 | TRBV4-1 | TGCGCCAGCAGCCAAGTAAACCCACAGGGGTCGAACTATGGCTACACCTTC | CASSQVNPQGSNYGYTF
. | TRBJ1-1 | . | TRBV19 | TGTGCCAGTAGTATAGTCGCCGGGACTGAAGCTTTCTTT | CASSIVAGTEAFF
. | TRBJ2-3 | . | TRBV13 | TGTGCCAGCAGTTCAAGGACCGGGACAGATACGCAGTATTTT | CASSSRTGTDTQYF
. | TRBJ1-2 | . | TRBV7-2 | TGTGCCAGCAGCTTTGAGCCTGCGGGCGGCTACACCTTC | CASSFEPAGGYTF
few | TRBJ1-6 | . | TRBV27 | TGTGCCAGCAGTTTAGTGTACCAGGGGACCCTCCACTTT | CASSLVYQGTLHF
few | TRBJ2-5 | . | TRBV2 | TGTGCCAGCAGTGAAGCTGGGACAAACCAAGAGACCCAGTACTTC | CASSEAGTNQETQYF
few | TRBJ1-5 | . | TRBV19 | TGTGCCAGTAGTATAGCCCCAGGGTTGGGCAATCAGCCCCAGCATTTT | CASSIAPGLGNQPQHF